This T cell receptor (beta chain) was identified in a study of blood T cell repertoires in COVID-19. Study as a whole: Acute and convalescent COVID-19 samples came from the United States, Italy and Spain. The cDNA or gDNA used as material had been derived from T cells, B-cell-depleted T cells, or PBMCs.

This CDR3 is 13 amino acids long. CDR1 SGHNT and CDR2 YYREEE come from the germline V gene (reference sequence). Trimming cost V 5 bases and J 4 bases; bases outside gene matches: 5. As processed by the authors: For nucleated cells, counts were estimated from reference gene primer amplification. TCRdb keeps only in-frame clones here, not all; method: immunoSEQ multiplex PCR. The V and J calls and clone size come from that table; D and trimming were worked out from the DNA. This sample has fewer than 150,000 clones, with 75% to 90% found just once. The chain combines TRBV5-4 with TRBJ1-2, with 7 bases lining up with TRBD1. This TCR came from a woman aged 80 or older with acute or convalescent COVID-19. The material sequenced was peripheral blood. The CDR3 region is CASRADRSYGYTF. The CDR3, as DNA: TGTGCCAGCAGAGCGGACAGGTCCTATGGCTACACCTTC.